This T cell receptor beta chain emerged from a study of cytomegalovirus exposure and HLA in healthy donors. The study ran its PCR with 60 Vbeta and 13 Jbeta primers. This table comes from immunoSEQ multiplex PCR, and its TCRdb copy is limited to in-frame clones, with some not included. The sample lists 150,000 to 200,000 clones; around 80% were seen once. The V and J ends lost 0 bases and 4 bases, in that order; junction bases with no gene match: 10. The CDR3 has 18 residues. The V gene's germline CDR1 is LNHDA and CDR2 SQIVND (reference sequence). The receptor comes from a woman aged 40 to 55 in good health and CMV-seronegative. The gene calls are TRBV19 and TRBJ2-1; 9 bases are shared with TRBD2. Source material: PBMCs. The CDR3 bases are TGTGCCAGTAGTATAGAAGGGCGGCTAGCGGGACGTTACAATGAGCAGTTCTTC. The encoded protein is CASSIEGRLAGRYNEQFF.